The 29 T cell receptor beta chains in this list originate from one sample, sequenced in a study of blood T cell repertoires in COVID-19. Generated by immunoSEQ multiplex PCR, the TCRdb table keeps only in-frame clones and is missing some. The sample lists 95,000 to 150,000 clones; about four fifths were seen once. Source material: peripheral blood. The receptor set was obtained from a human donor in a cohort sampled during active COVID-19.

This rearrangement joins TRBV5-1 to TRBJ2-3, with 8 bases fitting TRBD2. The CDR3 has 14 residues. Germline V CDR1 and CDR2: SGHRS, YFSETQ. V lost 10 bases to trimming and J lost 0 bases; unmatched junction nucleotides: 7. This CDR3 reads CASRGGPSTDTQYF. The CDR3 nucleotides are TGCGCCTCACGGGGGGGACCTAGCACAGATACGCAGTATTTT.

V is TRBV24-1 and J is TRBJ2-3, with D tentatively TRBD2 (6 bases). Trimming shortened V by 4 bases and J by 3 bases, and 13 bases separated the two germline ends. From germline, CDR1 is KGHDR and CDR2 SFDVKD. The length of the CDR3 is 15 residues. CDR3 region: CATSEGLGITDTQYF. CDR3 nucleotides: TGTGCCACCAGTGAGGGACTGGGGATAACAGATACGCAGTATTTT.

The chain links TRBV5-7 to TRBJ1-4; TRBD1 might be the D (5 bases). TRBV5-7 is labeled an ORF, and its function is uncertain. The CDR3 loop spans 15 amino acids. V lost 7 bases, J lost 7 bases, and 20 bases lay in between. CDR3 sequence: CASPGYRLCGEKLFF. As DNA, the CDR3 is TGTGCCAGCCCCGGTTACAGGCTTTGTGGTGAAAAACTGTTTTTT.

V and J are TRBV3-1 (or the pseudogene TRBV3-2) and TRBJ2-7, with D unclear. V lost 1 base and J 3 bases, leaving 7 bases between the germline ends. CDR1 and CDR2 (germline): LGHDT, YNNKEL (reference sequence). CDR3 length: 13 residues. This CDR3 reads CASSQGHLYEQYF. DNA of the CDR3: TGTGCCAGCAGCCAAGGGCACCTCTACGAGCAGTACTTC.

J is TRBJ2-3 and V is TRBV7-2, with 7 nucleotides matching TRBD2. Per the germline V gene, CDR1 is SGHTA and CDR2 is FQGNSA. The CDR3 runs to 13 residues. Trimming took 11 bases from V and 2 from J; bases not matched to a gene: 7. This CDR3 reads CAASGGITDTQYF. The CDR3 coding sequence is TGTGCCGCGTCGGGGGGAATCACAGATACGCAGTATTTT.

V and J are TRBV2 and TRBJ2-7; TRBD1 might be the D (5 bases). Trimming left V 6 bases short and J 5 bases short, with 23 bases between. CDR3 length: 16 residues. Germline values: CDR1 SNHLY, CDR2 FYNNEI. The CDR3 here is CASRPTPRLQGHEQYF. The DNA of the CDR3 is TGTGCCAGCAGACCCACCCCACGACTGCAGGGCCACGAGCAGTACTTC.

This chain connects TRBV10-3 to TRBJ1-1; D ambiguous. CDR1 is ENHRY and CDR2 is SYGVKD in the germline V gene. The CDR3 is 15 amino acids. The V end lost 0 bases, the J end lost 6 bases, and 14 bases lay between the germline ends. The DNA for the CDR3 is TGTGCCATCAGTGAGTCACAGTCCTCACGCGCTGAAGCTTTCTTT. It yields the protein CAISESQSSRAEAFF.

The CDR3 bases are TGTGCCAGCAGCAAAGAGACAGGGGTCGGGACTGAAGCTTTCTTT. Encoded protein: CASSKETGVGTEAFF. The chain couples TRBV5-4 to TRBJ1-1; 8 bases align to TRBD1. CDR1 and CDR2 (germline): SGHNT, YYREEE (reference sequence). J gave up 5 bases and V 4 bases, and 10 bases lay outside the gene matches. The CDR3 covers 15 residues.

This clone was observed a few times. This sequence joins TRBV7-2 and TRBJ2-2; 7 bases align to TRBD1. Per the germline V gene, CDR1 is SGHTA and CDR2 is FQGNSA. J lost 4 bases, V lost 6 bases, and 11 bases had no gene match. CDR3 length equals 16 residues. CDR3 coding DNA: TGTGCCAGCAGTAAAGACAGGGCCCCCAGCACCGGGGAGCTGTTTTTT. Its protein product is CASSKDRAPSTGELFF.

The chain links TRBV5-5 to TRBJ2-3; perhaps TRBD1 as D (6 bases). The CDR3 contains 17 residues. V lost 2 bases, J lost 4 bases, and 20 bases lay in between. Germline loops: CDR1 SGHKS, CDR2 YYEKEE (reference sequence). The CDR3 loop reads CASSLLTGNPRPDTQYF. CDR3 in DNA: TGTGCCAGCAGCTTATTGACAGGCAACCCTCGTCCAGATACGCAGTATTTT. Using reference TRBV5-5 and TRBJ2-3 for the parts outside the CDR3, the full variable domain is DAGVTQSPTHLIKTRGQQVTLRCSPISGHKSVSWYQQVLGQGPQFIFQYYEKEERGRGNFPDRFSARQFPNYSSELNVNALLLGDSALYLCASSLLTGNPRPDTQYFGPGTRLTVL.

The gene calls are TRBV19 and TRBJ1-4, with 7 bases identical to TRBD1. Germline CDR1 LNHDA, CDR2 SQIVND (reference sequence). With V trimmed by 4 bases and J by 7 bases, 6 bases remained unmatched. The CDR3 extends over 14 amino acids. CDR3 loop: CASSTWTGLEKLFF. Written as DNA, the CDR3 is TGTGCCAGTAGTACCTGGACAGGACTTGAAAAACTGTTTTTT.

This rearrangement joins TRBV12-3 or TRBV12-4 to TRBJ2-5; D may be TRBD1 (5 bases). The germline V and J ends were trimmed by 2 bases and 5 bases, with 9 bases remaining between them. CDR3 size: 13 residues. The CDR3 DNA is TGTGCCAGCAGTTTATGGGGCACTGAGACCCAGTACTTC. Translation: CASSLWGTETQYF.

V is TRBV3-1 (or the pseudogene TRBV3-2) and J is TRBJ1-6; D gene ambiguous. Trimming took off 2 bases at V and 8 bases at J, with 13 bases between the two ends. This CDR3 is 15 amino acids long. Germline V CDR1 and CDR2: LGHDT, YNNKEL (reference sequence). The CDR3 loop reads CASSQRGEKHSPLHF. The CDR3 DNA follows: TGTGCCAGCAGCCAAAGAGGCGAGAAGCATTCACCCCTCCACTTT.

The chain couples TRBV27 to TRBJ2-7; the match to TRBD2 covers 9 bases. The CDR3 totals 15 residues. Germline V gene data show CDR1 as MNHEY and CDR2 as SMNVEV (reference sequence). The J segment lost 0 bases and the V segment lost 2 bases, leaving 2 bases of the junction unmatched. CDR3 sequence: CASSLVAGASYEQYF. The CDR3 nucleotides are TGTGCCAGCAGTTTAGTAGCGGGGGCCTCCTACGAGCAGTACTTC.

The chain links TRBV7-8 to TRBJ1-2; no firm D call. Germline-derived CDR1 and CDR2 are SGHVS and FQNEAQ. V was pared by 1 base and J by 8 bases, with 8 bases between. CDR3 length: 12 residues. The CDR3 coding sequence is TGTGCCAGCAGCTTAGTTTATAGCGGCTACACCTTC. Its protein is CASSLVYSGYTF.

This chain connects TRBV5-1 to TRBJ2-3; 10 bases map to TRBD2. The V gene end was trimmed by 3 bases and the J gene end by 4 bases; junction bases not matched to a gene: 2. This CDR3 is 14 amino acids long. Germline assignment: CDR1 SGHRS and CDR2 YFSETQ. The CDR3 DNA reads TGCGCCAGCAGCTCTAGCGGGGGCGCAGATACGCAGTATTTT. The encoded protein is CASSSSGGADTQYF.

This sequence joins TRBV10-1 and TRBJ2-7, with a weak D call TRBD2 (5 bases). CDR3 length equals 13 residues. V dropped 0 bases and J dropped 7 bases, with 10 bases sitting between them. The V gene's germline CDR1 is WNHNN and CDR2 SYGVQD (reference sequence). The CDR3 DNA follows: TGCGCCAGCAGTGAGTCGTGGAGAGGGGAGCAGTACTTC. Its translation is CASSESWRGEQYF.

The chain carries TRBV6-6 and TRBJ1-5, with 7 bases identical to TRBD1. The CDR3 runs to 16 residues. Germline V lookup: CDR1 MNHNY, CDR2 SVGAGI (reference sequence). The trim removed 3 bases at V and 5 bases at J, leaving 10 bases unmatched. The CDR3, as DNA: TGTGCCAGCAGTTATTACGACAGGGTCGGGGATCAGCCCCAGCATTTT. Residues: CASSYYDRVGDQPQHF.

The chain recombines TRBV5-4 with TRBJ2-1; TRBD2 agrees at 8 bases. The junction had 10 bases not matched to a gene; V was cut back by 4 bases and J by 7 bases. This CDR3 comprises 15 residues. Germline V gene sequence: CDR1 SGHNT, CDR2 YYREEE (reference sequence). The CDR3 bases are TGTGCCAGCAGCCCGGGCGCGGGGGGTTGGAATGAGCAGTTCTTC. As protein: CASSPGAGGWNEQFF.

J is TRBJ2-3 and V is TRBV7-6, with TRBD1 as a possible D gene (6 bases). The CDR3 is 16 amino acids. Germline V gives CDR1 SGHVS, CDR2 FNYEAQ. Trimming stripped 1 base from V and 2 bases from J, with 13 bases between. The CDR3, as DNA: TGTGCCAGCAGCTTAGTCCCTGGGGGCCTCACAGATACGCAGTATTTT. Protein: CASSLVPGGLTDTQYF.

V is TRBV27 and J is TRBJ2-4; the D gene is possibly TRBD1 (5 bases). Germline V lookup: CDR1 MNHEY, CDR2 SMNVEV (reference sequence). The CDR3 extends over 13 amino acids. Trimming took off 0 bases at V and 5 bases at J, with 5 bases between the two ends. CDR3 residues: CASSLSGQNIQYF. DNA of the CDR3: TGTGCCAGCAGTTTATCGGGGCAAAACATTCAGTACTTC.

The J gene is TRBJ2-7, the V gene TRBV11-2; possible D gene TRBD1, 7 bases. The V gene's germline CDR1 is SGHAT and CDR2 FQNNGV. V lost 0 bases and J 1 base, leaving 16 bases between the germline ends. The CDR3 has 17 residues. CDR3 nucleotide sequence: TGTGCCAGCAGCTTAGATCTGGGCAGGGGGGCATCCTACGAGCAGTACTTC. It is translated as CASSLDLGRGASYEQYF. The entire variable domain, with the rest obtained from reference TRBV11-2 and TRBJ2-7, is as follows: EAGVAQSPRYKIIEKRQSVAFWCNPISGHATLYWYQQILGQGPKLLIQFQNNGVVDDSQLPKDRFSAERLKGVDSTLKIQPAKLEDSAVYLCASSLDLGRGASYEQYFGPGTRLTVT.

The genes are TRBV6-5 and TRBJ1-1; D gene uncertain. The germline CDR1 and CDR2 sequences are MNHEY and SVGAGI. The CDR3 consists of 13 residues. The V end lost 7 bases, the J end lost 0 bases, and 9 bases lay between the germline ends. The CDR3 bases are TGTGCCAGCAACAGCCGTTTGAACACTGAAGCTTTCTTT. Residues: CASNSRLNTEAFF.

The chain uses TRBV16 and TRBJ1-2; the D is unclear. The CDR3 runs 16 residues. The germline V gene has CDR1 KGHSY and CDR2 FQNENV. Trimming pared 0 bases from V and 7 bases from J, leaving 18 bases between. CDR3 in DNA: TGTGCCAGCAGCCAATCTTCTTCAAGAGGGCACGGTGGCTACACCTTC. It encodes CASSQSSSRGHGGYTF.

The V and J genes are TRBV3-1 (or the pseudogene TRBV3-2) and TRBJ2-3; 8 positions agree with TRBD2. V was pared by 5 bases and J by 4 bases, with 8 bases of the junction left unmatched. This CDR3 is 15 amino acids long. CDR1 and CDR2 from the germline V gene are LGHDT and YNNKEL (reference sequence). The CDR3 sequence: CASSKTGGPPDTQYF. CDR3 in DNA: TGTGCCAGCAGCAAGACGGGGGGGCCCCCAGATACGCAGTATTTT.

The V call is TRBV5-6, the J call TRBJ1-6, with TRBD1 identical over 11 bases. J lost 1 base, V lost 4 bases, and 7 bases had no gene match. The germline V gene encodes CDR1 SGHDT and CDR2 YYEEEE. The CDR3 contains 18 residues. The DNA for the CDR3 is TGTGCCAGCAGCGCACTCGGACAGGGGGCATCCTATAATTCACCCCTCCACTTT. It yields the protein CASSALGQGASYNSPLHF.

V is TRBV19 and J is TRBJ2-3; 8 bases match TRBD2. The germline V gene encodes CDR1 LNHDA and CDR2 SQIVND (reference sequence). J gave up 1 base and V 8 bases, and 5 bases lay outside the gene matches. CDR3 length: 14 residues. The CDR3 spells CASSHGGGTDTQYF. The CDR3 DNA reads TGTGCCAGTTCCCACGGGGGGGGCACAGATACGCAGTATTTT.

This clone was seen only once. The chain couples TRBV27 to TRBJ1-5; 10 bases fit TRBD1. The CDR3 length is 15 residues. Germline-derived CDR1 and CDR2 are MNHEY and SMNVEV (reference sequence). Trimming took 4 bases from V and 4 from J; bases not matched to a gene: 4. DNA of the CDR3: TGTGCCAGCAGTTCCGGACAGGGGGTTAATCAGCCCCAGCATTTT. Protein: CASSSGQGVNQPQHF.

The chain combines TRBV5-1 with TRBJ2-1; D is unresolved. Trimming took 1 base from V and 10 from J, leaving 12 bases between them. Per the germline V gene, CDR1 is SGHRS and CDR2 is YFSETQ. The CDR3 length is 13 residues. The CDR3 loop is CASSLPPLGEQFF. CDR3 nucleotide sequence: TGCGCCAGCAGCTTGCCCCCCCTCGGGGAGCAGTTCTTC.